The sequence of this T cell receptor (beta chain) was determined in a study of Graves' ophthalmopathy and Graves' hyperthyroidism. Whole-study context: Peripheral blood collection took place at initial diagnosis, before any treatment.

The CDR3 has 15 residues. Losses at the gene ends were 0 bases for V and 9 bases for J; bases not matched to a gene: 6. The germline V gene has CDR1 DFQATT and CDR2 SNEGSKA (reference sequence). This clonotype was counted a few times. TCR beta CDR3 regions were amplified from RNA transcripts. First-round RT-PCR employed HTBI primers, with a second-round multiplex PCR after it. TCRdb reprocessed the multiplex PCR reads via MiXCR and lists one record per CDR3 protein. The data show about 420,000 distinct CDR3 sequences, with around a fifth seen just once and more than 2.5% held by the top ten. V gene TRBV20-1 combines with J gene TRBJ2-4, with 12 bases aligning to TRBD2. The sample taken for sequencing was peripheral blood. The clonotype comes from a woman aged 18-30 years with stable Graves' hyperthyroidism. The CDR3 DNA reads TGCAGTGCTAGAGATCTAGCGGGAGGGCCGGGCATTCAGTACTTC. Its translation is CSARDLAGGPGIQYF.